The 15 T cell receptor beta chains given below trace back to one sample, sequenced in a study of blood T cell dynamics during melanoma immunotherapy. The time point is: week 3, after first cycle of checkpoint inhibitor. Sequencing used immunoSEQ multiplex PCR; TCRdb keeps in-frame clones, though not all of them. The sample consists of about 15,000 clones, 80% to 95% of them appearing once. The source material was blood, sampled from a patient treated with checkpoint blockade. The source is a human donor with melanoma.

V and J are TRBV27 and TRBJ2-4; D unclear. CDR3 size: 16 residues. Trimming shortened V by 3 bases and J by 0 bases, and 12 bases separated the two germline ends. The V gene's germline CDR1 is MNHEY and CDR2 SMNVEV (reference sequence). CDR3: CASSFRLGLAKNIQYF. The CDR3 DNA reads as TGTGCCAGCAGTTTTCGGCTGGGATTAGCCAAAAACATTCAGTACTTC.

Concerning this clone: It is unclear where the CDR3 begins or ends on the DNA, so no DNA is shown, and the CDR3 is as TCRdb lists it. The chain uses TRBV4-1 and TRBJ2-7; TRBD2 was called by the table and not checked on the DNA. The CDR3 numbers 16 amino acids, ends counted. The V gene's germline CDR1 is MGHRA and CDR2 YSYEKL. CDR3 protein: CASSSSARGSSYEQYF.

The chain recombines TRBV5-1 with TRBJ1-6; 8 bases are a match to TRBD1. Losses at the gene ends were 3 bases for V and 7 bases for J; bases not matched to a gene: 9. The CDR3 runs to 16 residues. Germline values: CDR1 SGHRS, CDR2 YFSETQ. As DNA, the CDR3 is TGCGCCAGCAGCTGGGAGCTGGGACAGGTGAATTCACCCCTCCACTTT. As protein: CASSWELGQVNSPLHF.

The CDR3 sequence is CASSRLAGNTGELFF. In DNA, the CDR3 is TGTGCCAGTAGTCGCCTAGCGGGGAACACCGGGGAGCTGTTTTTT. The chain links TRBV19 to TRBJ2-2, with 8 bases aligning to TRBD2. From germline, CDR1 is LNHDA and CDR2 SQIVND (reference sequence). The CDR3 extends over 15 amino acids. The V gene end was trimmed by 5 bases and the J gene end by 1 base; junction bases not matched to a gene: 3.

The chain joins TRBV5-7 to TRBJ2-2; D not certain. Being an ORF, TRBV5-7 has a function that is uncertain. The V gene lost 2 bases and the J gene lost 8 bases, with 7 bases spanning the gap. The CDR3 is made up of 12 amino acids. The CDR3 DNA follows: TGTGCCAGCAGCTTCCGGGCGGGGGAGCTGTTTTTT. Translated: CASSFRAGELFF.

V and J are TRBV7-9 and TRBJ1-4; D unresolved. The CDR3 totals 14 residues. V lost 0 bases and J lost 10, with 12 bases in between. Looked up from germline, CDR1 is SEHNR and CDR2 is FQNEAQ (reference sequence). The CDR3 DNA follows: TGTGCCAGCAGCTTAGCGGGGTCGCCCGGAAAACTGTTTTTT. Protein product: CASSLAGSPGKLFF.

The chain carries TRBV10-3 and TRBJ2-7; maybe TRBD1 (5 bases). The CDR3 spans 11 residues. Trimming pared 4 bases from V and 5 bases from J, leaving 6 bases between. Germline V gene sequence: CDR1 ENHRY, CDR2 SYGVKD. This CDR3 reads CAISVQDEQYF. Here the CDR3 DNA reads TGTGCCATCAGTGTACAGGACGAGCAGTACTTC.

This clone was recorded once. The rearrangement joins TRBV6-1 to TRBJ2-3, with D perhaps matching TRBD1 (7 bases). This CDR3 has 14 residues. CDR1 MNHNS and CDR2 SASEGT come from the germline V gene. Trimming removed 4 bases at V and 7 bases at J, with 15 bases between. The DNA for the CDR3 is TGTGCCAGCAGTGTAACCCAGGGGGGAAATACGCAGTATTTT. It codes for CASSVTQGGNTQYF.

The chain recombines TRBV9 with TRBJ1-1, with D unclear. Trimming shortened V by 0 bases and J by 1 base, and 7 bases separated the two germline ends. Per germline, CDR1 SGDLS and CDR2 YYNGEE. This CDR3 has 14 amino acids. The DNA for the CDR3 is TGTGCCAGCAGCGTAGTTACCTCGAACACTGAAGCTTTCTTT. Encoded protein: CASSVVTSNTEAFF.

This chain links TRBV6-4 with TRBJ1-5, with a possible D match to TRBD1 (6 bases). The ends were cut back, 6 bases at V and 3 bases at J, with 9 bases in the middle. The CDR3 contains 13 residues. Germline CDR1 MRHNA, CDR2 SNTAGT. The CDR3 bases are TGTGCCAGCAGGAAGGGGGTCAATCAGCCCCAGCATTTT. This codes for CASRKGVNQPQHF.

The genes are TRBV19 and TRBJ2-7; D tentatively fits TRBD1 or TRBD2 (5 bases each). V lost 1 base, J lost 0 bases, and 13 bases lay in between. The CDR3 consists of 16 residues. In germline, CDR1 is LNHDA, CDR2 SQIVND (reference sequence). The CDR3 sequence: CASSIGDPGGSYEQYF. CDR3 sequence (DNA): TGTGCCAGTAGTATAGGGGACCCTGGGGGCTCCTACGAGCAGTACTTC. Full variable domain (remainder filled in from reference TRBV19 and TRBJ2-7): DGGITQSPKYLFRKEGQNVTLSCEQNLNHDAMYWYRQDPGQGLRLIYYSQIVNDFQKGDIAEGYSVSREKKESFPLTVTSAQKNPTAFYLCASSIGDPGGSYEQYFGPGTRLTVT.

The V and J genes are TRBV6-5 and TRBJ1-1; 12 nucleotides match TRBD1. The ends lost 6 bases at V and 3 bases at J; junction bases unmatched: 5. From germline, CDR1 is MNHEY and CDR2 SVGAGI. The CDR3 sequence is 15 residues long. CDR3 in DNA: TGTGCCAGCAGGGGACAGGGGGCAGGCGACACTGAAGCTTTCTTT. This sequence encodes CASRGQGAGDTEAFF.

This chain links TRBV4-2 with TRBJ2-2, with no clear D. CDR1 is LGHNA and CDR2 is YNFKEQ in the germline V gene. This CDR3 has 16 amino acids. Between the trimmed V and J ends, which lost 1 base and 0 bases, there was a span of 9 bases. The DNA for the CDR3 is TGTGCCAGCAGCCAAGTATCAGGAACGAACACCGGGGAGCTGTTTTTT. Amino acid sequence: CASSQVSGTNTGELFF.

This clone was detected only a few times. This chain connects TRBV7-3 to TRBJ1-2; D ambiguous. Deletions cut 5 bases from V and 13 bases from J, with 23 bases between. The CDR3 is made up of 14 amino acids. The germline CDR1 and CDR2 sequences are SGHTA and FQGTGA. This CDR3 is CASSLTMLGQEVTF. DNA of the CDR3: TGTGCCAGCAGCCTGACCATGCTAGGGCAGGAAGTCACCTTC.

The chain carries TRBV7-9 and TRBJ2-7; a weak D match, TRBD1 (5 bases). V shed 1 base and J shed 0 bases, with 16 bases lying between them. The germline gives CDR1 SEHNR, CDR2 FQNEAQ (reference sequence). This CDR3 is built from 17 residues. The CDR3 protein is CASSLETAGQFSYEQYF. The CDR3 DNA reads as TGTGCCAGCAGCTTAGAAACTGCCGGACAATTCTCCTACGAGCAGTACTTC.